The 15 T cell receptor beta chains listed next were all sequenced from one sample in a study of blood T cells in healthy people across ages. PCR was performed a second time for roughly 7 to 11 cycles using a sample-barcoded 5' primer and a J-beta primer mix. TCRdb reanalysed the 5' RACE reads using MiXCR and keeps one entry per CDR3 protein. This sample has 550,000 to 700,000 distinct CDR3 sequences; approximately 30% occur once, and the top ten carry around 20%. Material: blood. Source of these receptors: a woman between 70 and 85 years old in good health.

This chain connects TRBV18 to TRBJ1-1; D uncertain. The CDR3 is made up of 13 amino acids. Germline V gene sequence: CDR1 KGHSH, CDR2 LQKENI. V was trimmed by 2 bases and J by 3 bases, leaving 7 bases between them. DNA for the CDR3: TGTGCCAGCTCACCAGGGTGGGACACTGAAGCTTTCTTT. Translating it yields CASSPGWDTEAFF.

There are a few counts of this clonotype. The chain couples TRBV6-4 to TRBJ1-1; TRBD1 matches 9 bases. V gave up 3 bases and J gave up 1 base; unmatched junction bases: 6. CDR1 MRHNA and CDR2 SNTAGT come from the germline V gene. This CDR3 region has 16 residues. The CDR3 region is CASSDQPGQGNTEAFF. CDR3 coding DNA: TGTGCCAGCAGTGATCAGCCGGGACAGGGGAACACTGAAGCTTTCTTT.

This clonotype was counted a few times. The chain employs TRBV7-8 and TRBJ1-6; D possibly corresponds to TRBD1 (6 bases). The CDR3 length is 14 residues. Trimming removed 5 bases at V and 14 bases at J, with 19 bases between. Germline lookup yields CDR1 SGHVS and CDR2 FQNEAQ. Here the CDR3 reads CASSKGDTAESLHF. The DNA of the CDR3 is TGTGCCAGCAGCAAGGGGGACACCGCGGAATCCCTCCACTTT.

This clonotype was seen only a few times. This chain connects TRBV6-6 to TRBJ2-5; weak D call: TRBD1 (6 bases). This CDR3 contains 15 residues. The ends were cut back, 7 bases at V and 5 bases at J, with 20 bases in the middle. Germline CDR1 reads MNHNY; CDR2 reads SVGAGI (reference sequence). The CDR3 protein is CASNLGQSERETQYF. The CDR3 DNA is TGTGCCAGCAACTTAGGACAGTCAGAGAGGGAGACCCAGTACTTC.

The rearrangement joins TRBV4-3 to TRBJ2-1; the D is unclear. V lost 0 bases and J lost 4, with 13 bases in between. Germline V CDR1 and CDR2: LGHNA, YSLEER. CDR3 length equals 16 residues. CDR3 DNA sequence: TGCGCCAGCAGCCAAGACCTTCCCATATCATACAATGAGCAGTTCTTC. As protein: CASSQDLPISYNEQFF.

The rearrangement links TRBV2 to TRBJ1-2; no clear D. This CDR3 contains 14 residues. The germline V gene encodes CDR1 SNHLY and CDR2 FYNNEI. V dropped 8 bases and J dropped 2 bases, with 15 bases sitting between them. CDR3 protein: CASSPVGINYGYTF. In nucleotides, the CDR3 is TGTGCCAGCTCCCCGGTGGGAATAAACTATGGCTACACCTTC.

The chain couples TRBV11-3 to TRBJ1-2, with 8 bases fitting TRBD1. This CDR3 has 15 residues. Germline CDR1 and CDR2: SGHNT and YENEEA. J gave up 4 bases and V 5 bases, and 9 bases lay outside the gene matches. The CDR3 DNA reads TGTGCCAGCAGCCCTTCGTCAGGGGGCATCTATGGCTACACCTTC. Translating it yields CASSPSSGGIYGYTF. Together with reference TRBV11-3 and TRBJ1-2, the CDR3 gives the full variable domain: EAGVVQSPRYKIIEKKQPVAFWCNPISGHNTLYWYLQNLGQGPELLIRYENEEAVDDSQLPKDRFSAERLKGVDSTLKIQPAELGDSAVYLCASSPSSGGIYGYTFGSGTRLTVV.

V gene TRBV7-2 combines with J gene TRBJ1-5; possible D gene TRBD1, 5 bases. Germline V gene data show CDR1 as SGHTA and CDR2 as FQGNSA. The CDR3 covers 17 residues. V shed 3 bases and J shed 1 base, with 16 bases lying between them. CDR3 in amino acids: CASSLAGGVGSNQPQHF. CDR3 coding DNA: TGTGCCAGCAGCTTGGCCGGGGGTGTGGGAAGCAATCAGCCCCAGCATTTT.

The chain combines TRBV3-1 with TRBJ1-1; D is uncertain. This CDR3 has 11 amino acids. Trimming removed 1 base from V and 7 bases from J, with 4 bases in between. CDR1 LGHDT and CDR2 YNNKEL come from the germline V gene (reference sequence). The CDR3 DNA reads as TGTGCCAGCAGCCAAGCCCTTGAAGCTTTCTTT. Translation: CASSQALEAFF.

The sample holds many counts of this clonotype. The gene calls are TRBV18 and TRBJ2-5, with D perhaps matching TRBD1 or TRBD2 (5 bases each). Germline loops: CDR1 KGHSH, CDR2 LQKENI. The germline V and J ends were trimmed by 4 bases and 5 bases, with 20 bases remaining between them. CDR3 length: 16 residues. CDR3 residues: CASSRTWDAGEETQYF. The DNA for the CDR3 is TGTGCCAGCTCACGGACTTGGGACGCCGGGGAGGAGACCCAGTACTTC.

This rearrangement joins TRBV29-1 to TRBJ1-2; no clear D gene. V was clipped by 1 base and J by 1 base, with 4 bases between them. CDR3 length: 12 residues. The V gene's germline CDR1 is SQVTM and CDR2 ANQGSEA. The CDR3 DNA reads TGCAGCGTTGAAGTGGGTAACTATGGCTACACCTTC. This gives the protein CSVEVGNYGYTF.

With regard to this clonotype: A read error may explain this, as a much larger clone is one base away. The CDR3 loop is CASSQVLAQETRYF. Written as DNA, the CDR3 is TGTGCCAGCAGCCAAGTTCTGGCCCAAGAGACCCGGTACTTC. The chain recombines TRBV3-1 with TRBJ2-5; no clear D. There are 14 residues in the CDR3. CDR1 and CDR2 from the germline V gene are LGHDT and YNNKEL (reference sequence).

The chain employs TRBV6-1 and TRBJ2-5, with 7 bases fitting TRBD1. The germline V gene encodes CDR1 MNHNS and CDR2 SASEGT. The CDR3 is made up of 13 amino acids. Trimming cost V 6 bases and J 1 base; bases outside gene matches: 2. CDR3 region: CASSGTVQETQYF. DNA for the CDR3: TGTGCCAGCAGCGGGACAGTCCAAGAGACCCAGTACTTC.

This clonotype was observed a few times. V and J are TRBV7-2 and TRBJ2-7; D might be TRBD2 (6 bases). The germline V gene encodes CDR1 SGHTA and CDR2 FQGNSA. CDR3 size: 12 residues. Trimming stripped 2 bases from V and 6 bases from J, with 8 bases between. This CDR3 is CASSLRGFEQYF. The CDR3 coding sequence is TGTGCCAGCAGCTTACGGGGGTTCGAGCAGTACTTC.

DNA for the CDR3: TGTGCCAGCAGTTCGCGTAACTACGACGGAAACATTCAGTACTTC. Its translation: CASSSRNYDGNIQYF. The chain joins TRBV27 to TRBJ2-4; D uncertain. Germline values: CDR1 MNHEY, CDR2 SMNVEV (reference sequence). V was trimmed by 4 bases and J by 6 bases, leaving 16 bases between them. The CDR3 length is 15 residues.